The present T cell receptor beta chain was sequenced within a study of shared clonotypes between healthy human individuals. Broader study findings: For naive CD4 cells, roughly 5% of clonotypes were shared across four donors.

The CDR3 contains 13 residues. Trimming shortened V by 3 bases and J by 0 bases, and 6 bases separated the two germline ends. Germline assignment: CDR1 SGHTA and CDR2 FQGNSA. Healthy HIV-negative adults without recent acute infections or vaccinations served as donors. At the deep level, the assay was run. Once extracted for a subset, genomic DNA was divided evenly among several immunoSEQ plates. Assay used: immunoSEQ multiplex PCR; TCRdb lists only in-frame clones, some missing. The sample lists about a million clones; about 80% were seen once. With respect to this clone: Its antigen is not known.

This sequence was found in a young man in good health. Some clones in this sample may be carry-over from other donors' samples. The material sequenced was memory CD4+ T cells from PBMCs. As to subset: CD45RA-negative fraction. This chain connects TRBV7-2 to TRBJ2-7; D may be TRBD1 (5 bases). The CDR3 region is CASSFGASYEQYF. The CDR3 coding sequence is TGTGCCAGCAGCTTTGGGGCCTCCTACGAGCAGTACTTC.